This TCR beta chain was identified in a study of T cells in Graves' hyperthyroidism and ophthalmopathy. Study results and caveats: Most clonotypes expanded in the thyroid (above 0.001) were also present in blood. The model predicted ophthalmopathy a median approximately seven months before onset.

Notes on this clonotype: No antigen is known for it.

There were TCR beta CDR3 regions amplified from RNA transcripts. The TCR CDR3 first-round RT-PCR relied on the HTBI primer set. TCRdb redid the calling of the multiplex PCR reads with MiXCR, one entry per CDR3 protein. The table shows approximately 700,000 distinct CDR3 sequences, with 45% occurring only once. What was sequenced was peripheral blood or thyroid tissue (not recorded which). The sequence was collected from an adult man with Graves' disease, either hyperthyroidism or ophthalmopathy (not recorded which).

In DNA form, the CDR3 reads TGTGCCAGCAGCTTTAGCTCTGGGGCCAACGTCCTGACTTTC. This sequence encodes CASSFSSGANVLTF. The chain carries TRBV11-2 and TRBJ2-6; D not certain. Germline V gene data show CDR1 as SGHAT and CDR2 as FQNNGV. V shed 3 bases and J shed 0 bases, with 3 bases lying between them. The CDR3 totals 14 residues.